This T cell receptor (beta chain) is from a study of blood T cells in healthy people across ages. Findings of the study overall: Higher diversity, along with more naive CD4+ cells, distinguished long-lived donors from aged donors.

The study drew donors from healthy Caucasian individuals in Russia aged about 6 to 95. Using a J-beta primer mix together with a sample-barcoded 5' primer, a second PCR was run for about 6 to 12 cycles. TCRdb independently ran MiXCR on the 5' RACE reads; one entry per CDR3 protein. The sample lists over a million distinct CDR3 sequences; approximately 60% were seen once. As for this clonotype: Its antigen is not known.

Germline loops: CDR1 SGHRS, CDR2 YFSETQ. The CDR3 has 14 amino acids. V was pared by 0 bases and J by 6 bases, with 10 bases between. The sequenced material came from blood. The sequence derives from a young man in good health. The chain carries TRBV5-1 and TRBJ2-1, with D unresolved. The CDR3 reads CASSLDVAGNEQFF. In DNA form, the CDR3 reads TGCGCCAGCAGCTTGGATGTCGCTGGCAATGAGCAGTTCTTC. Filled out from reference TRBV5-1 and TRBJ2-1, the complete variable domain reads KAGVTQTPRYLIKTRGQQVTLSCSPISGHRSVSWYQQTPGQGLQFLFEYFSETQRNKGNFPGRFSGRQFSNSRSEMNVSTLELGDSALYLCASSLDVAGNEQFFGPGTRLTVL.